Listed below are T cell receptor beta chains from one sample, sequenced in a study of shared clonotypes between healthy human individuals. TCRdb's table, derived via immunoSEQ multiplex PCR, lists solely in-frame clones and lacks some. Here the sample spans just over 2,000,000 clones, roughly 94% being singletons. The specimen sequenced was naive CD4+ T cells sorted from blood. The receptor source for this set is a man aged 18 to 29 in good health. The CDR3 runs from the conserved cysteine through the conserved F or W. A D gene is named only where the DNA matches it firmly. Size tells how often a clone was seen (once, few, many) or the class of an expanded clone, and some rows leave it out.

CDR3 DNA	CDR3 protein	D gene	V gene	J gene	clone size
TGTGCCAGCTCCGATCGTCCGGTGAACACTGAAGCTTTCTTT	CASSDRPVNTEAFF	-	TRBV18	TRBJ1-1	-
TGTGCCAGCAGTCTGCAAACTGGGGCCAACGTCCTGACTTTC	CASSLQTGANVLTF	-	TRBV6-1	TRBJ2-6	once
TGTGCCAGCTCACCACCGTCAGGCAAGGATCAGCCCCAGCATTTT	CASSPPSGKDQPQHF	-	TRBV18	TRBJ1-5	-
TGTGCCAGCAGCCACAGCAGGGGGAGTAGAGAGACCCAGTACTTC	CASSHSRGSRETQYF	TRBD1	TRBV4-2	TRBJ2-5	-
TGTGCCAGCAGGACAACCTCTAGCGGGAGCTACGAGCAGTACTTC	CASRTTSSGSYEQYF	TRBD2	TRBV6-5	TRBJ2-7	-
TGCGCCAGCAGCTTGCTACCGACGACTAACAATGAGCAGTTCTTC	CASSLLPTTNNEQFF	-	TRBV5-1	TRBJ2-1	-
TGTGCCAGTAGTATAGTAGGCGGAACCTCCTACGAGCAGTACTTC	CASSIVGGTSYEQYF	-	TRBV19	TRBJ2-7	-
TGTGCCAGCAGTGGGACAGGGGGAAACATTCAGTACTTC	CASSGTGGNIQYF	TRBD1	TRBV25-1	TRBJ2-4	-
TGTGCCGTCACCGGGACAGGGGTGAACACTGAAGCTTTCTTT	CAVTGTGVNTEAFF	TRBD1	TRBV6-6	TRBJ1-1	once
TGCGCCAGCAGCCAAGATCTCGTTGGCAGTACTAACTATGGCTACACCTTC	CASSQDLVGSTNYGYTF	-	TRBV4-3	TRBJ1-2	-
TGTGCCAGCAGCTTAGCGGGACAGACCCGGAGGGGGGCCAACGTCCTGACTTTC	CASSLAGQTRRGANVLTF	TRBD1	TRBV7-9	TRBJ2-6	-
TGTGCCTGGAGCCTCGGGACAGTGGTGAACACTGAAGCTTTCTTT	CAWSLGTVVNTEAFF	TRBD1	TRBV30	TRBJ1-1	many
TGTGCCAGCATGGCGGGGGGGCGAACCCAGTACTTC	CASMAGGRTQYF	TRBD2	TRBV28	TRBJ2-5	once